A single sample is the source of the 3 T cell receptor beta chains below, sequenced in a study of siplizumab effects on memory and regulatory T cells. TCRdb keeps only in-frame clones here, not all; method: immunoSEQ multiplex PCR. The sample has tens of thousands of clones, roughly 96% seen once. The sequencing sample was made of naive CD4+ T cells sorted from blood. The source is a human donor in good health.

The chain uses TRBV28 and TRBJ2-5, with 9 positions matching TRBD2. The CDR3 sequence is 14 residues long. J gave up 2 bases and V 3 bases, and 1 base lay outside the gene matches. From germline, CDR1 is MDHEN and CDR2 SYDVKM. This chain's CDR3 is CASSLSGGQETQYF. The CDR3 DNA is TGTGCCAGCAGTTTGAGCGGGGGGCAAGAGACCCAGTACTTC.

J is TRBJ1-5 and V is TRBV28; no clear D. With 6 bases removed from V and 3 bases from J, the gap between germline ends came to 9 bases. This CDR3 has 13 residues. Germline CDR1 and CDR2: MDHEN and SYDVKM. The CDR3 sequence: CASRTVPNQPQHF. Here the CDR3 DNA reads TGTGCCAGCAGGACGGTACCCAATCAGCCCCAGCATTTT.

This clone occurred once. The V gene is TRBV15, the J gene TRBJ2-4; possibly TRBD1 for D (5 bases). This CDR3 has 17 residues. V lost 1 base and J lost 0, with 13 bases in between. Germline V gene lookup returns CDR1 LNHNV and CDR2 YYDKDF (reference sequence). DNA of the CDR3: TGTGCCACCAGCAGAGGAAGACAGAGCCTAGCCAAAAACATTCAGTACTTC. As protein: CATSRGRQSLAKNIQYF.